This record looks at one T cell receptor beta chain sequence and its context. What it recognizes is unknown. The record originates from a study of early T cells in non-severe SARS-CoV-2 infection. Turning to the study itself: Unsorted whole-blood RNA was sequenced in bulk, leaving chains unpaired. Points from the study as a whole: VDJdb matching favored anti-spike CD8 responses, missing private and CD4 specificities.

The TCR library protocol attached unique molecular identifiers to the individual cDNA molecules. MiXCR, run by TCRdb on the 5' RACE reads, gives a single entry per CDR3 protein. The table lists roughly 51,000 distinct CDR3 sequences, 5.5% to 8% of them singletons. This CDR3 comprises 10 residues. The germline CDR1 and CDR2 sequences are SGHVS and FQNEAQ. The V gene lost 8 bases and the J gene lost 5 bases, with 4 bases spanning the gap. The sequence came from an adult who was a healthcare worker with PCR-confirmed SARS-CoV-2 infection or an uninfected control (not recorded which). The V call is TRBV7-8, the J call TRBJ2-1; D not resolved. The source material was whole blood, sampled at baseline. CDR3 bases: TGTGCCAGCGCCCACAATGAGCAGTTCTTC. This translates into CASAHNEQFF. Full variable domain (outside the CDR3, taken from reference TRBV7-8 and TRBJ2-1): GAGVSQSPRYKVAKRGQDVALRCDPISGHVSLFWYQQALGQGPEFLTYFQNEAQLDKSGLPSDRFFAERPEGSVSTLKIQRTQQEDSAVYLCASAHNEQFFGPGTRLTVL.